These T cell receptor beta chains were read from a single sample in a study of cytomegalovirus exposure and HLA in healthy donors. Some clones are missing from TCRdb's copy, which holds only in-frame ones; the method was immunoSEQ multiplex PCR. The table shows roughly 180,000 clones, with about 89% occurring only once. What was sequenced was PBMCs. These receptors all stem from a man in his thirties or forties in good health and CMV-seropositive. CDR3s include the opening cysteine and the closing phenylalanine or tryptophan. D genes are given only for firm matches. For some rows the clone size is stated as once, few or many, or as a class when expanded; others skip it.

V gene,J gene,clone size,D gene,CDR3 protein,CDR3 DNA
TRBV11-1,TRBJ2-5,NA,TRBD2,CASSFPMGLAGVETQYF,TGTGCCAGCAGCTTCCCAATGGGACTAGCGGGGGTAGAGACCCAGTACTTC
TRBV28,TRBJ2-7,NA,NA,CASSLQARRVYEQYF,TGTGCCAGCAGTTTACAGGCAAGAAGGGTTTACGAGCAGTACTTC
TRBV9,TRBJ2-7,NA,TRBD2,CASSVSGGPIVHEQYF,TGTGCCAGCAGCGTATCGGGGGGGCCTATCGTGCACGAGCAGTACTTC
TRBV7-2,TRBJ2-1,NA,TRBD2,CASSPPGLARYNEQFF,TGTGCCAGCAGCCCACCGGGACTAGCGCGCTACAATGAGCAGTTCTTC
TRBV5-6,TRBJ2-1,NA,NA,CASSLASRRDNEQFF,TGTGCCAGCAGCTTGGCTTCCCGTCGCGACAATGAGCAGTTCTTC
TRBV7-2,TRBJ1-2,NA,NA,CASSVTTIGYTF,TGTGCCAGCAGCGTAACGACAATTGGCTACACCTTC
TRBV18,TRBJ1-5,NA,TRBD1,CASSQGTGSNQPQHF,TGTGCCAGCTCACAGGGGACAGGGAGCAATCAGCCCCAGCATTTT
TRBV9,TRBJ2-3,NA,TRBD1,CASSPPGQGLGDTQYF,TGTGCCAGCAGTCCACCGGGACAGGGGTTAGGAGATACGCAGTATTTT
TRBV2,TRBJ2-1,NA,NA,CASSVGVAGEQFF,TGTGCCAGCAGTGTGGGTGTGGCGGGGGAGCAGTTCTTC
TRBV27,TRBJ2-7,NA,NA,CASSSPPGYEQYF,TGTGCCAGCAGTTCCCCCCCCGGTTACGAGCAGTACTTC
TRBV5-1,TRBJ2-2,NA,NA,CASSPALAPNTGELFF,TGCGCCAGCAGCCCGGCCTTGGCCCCGAACACCGGGGAGCTGTTTTTT
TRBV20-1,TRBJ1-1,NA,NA,CSAGISTEAFF,TGCAGTGCTGGCATATCCACTGAAGCTTTCTTT
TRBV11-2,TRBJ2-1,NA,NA,CASSLSSTGSSYNEQFF,TGTGCCAGCAGCTTGTCCTCAACAGGGAGCTCCTACAATGAGCAGTTCTTC
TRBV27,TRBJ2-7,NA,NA,CASSLGRRAYEQYF,TGTGCCAGCAGTTTAGGAAGGAGGGCCTACGAGCAGTACTTC
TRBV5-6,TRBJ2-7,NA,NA,CASSGAYGYNSYEQYF,TGTGCCAGCAGCGGGGCATATGGGTACAACTCCTACGAGCAGTACTTC
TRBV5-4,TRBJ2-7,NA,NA,CASRRLRDPYEQYF,TGTGCCAGCAGGCGGCTGCGGGACCCCTACGAGCAGTACTTC
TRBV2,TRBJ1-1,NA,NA,CASSRTELRADTEAFF,TGTGCCAGCAGTAGAACCGAACTACGGGCGGACACTGAAGCTTTCTTT
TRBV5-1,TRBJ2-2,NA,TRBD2,CASSWTSGSPNTGELFF,TGCGCCAGCAGCTGGACTAGCGGGAGTCCGAACACCGGGGAGCTGTTTTTT
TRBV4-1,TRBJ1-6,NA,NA,CASGSQGGMNSPLHF,TGCGCCAGCGGATCACAGGGTGGGATGAATTCACCCCTCCACTTT
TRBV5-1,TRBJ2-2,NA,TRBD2,CASSLEPSGANTGELFF,TGCGCCAGCAGCTTGGAACCTAGCGGGGCGAACACCGGGGAGCTGTTTTTT
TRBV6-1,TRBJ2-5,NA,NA,CASVGTTQETQYF,TGTGCCAGCGTCGGGACAACCCAAGAGACCCAGTACTTC
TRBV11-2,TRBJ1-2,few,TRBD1,CASSRGTATWYGYTF,TGTGCCAGCAGCCGCGGGACAGCCACTTGGTATGGCTACACCTTC
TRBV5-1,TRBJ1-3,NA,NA,CASSLESRANTIYF,TGCGCCAGCAGCTTGGAGTCTCGTGCAAACACCATATATTTT
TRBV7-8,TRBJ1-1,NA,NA,CASSYHREPMNTEAFF,TGTGCCAGCAGCTACCACAGAGAACCCATGAACACTGAAGCTTTCTTT
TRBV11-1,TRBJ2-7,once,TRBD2,CASSSRQWTSGRPPYEQYF,TGTGCCAGCAGCTCAAGGCAATGGACTAGCGGGAGGCCTCCCTACGAGCAGTACTTC